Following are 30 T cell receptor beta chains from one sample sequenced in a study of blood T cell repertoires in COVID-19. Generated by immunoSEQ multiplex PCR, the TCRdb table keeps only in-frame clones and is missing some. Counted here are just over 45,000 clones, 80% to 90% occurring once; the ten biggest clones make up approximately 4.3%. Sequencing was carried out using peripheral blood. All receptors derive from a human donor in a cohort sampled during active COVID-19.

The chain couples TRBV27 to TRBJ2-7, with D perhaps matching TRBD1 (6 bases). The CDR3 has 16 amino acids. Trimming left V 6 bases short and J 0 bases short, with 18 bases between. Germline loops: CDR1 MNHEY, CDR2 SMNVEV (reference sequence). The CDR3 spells CASRADRGINSYEQYF. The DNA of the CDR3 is TGTGCCAGCAGGGCGGACAGAGGGATAAACTCCTACGAGCAGTACTTC.

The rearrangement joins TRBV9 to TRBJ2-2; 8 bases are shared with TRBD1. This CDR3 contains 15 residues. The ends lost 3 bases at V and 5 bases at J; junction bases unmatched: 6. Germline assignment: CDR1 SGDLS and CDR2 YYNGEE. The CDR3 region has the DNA TGTGCCAGCAGCGCTGGACAGGGTCTTACCGGGGAGCTGTTTTTT. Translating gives CASSAGQGLTGELFF.

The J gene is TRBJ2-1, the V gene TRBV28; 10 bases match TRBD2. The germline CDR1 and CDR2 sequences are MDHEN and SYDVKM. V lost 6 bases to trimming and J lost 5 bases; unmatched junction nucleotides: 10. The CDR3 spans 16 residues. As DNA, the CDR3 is TGTGCCAGCAGACACTCTAGCGGGAGAAGGCACAATGAGCAGTTCTTC. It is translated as CASRHSSGRRHNEQFF.

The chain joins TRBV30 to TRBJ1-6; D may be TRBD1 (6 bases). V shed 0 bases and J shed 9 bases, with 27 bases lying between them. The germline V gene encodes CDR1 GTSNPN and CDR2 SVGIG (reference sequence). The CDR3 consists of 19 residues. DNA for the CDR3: TGTGCCTGGAGTGTAGGGAGATGGATCGAACAGGGCCCATTTTCACCCCTCCACTTT. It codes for CAWSVGRWIEQGPFSPLHF.

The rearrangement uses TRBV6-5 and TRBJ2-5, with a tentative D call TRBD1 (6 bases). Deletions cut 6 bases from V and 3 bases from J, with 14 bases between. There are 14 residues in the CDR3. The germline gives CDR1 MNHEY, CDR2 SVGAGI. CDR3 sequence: CASRNRDVEETQYF. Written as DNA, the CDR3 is TGTGCCAGCAGGAACAGGGACGTCGAAGAGACCCAGTACTTC.

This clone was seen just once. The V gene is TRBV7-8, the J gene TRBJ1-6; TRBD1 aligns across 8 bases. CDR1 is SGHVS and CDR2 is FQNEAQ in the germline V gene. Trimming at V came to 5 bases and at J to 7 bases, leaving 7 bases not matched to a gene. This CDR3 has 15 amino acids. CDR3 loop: CASSETGQANSPLHF. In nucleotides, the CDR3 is TGTGCCAGCAGCGAAACGGGACAGGCAAATTCACCCCTCCACTTT.

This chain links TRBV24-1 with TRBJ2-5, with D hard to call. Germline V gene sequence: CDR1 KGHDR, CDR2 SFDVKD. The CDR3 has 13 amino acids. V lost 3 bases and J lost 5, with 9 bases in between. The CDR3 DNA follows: TGTGCCACCAGTGATGCCCCCACTGAGACCCAGTACTTC. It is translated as CATSDAPTETQYF.

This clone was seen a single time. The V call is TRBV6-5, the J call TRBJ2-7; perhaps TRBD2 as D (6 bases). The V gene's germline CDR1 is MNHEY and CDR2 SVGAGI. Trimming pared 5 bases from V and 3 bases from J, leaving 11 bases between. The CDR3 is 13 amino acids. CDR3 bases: TGTGCCAGCAGTCTGAAGGAGGGCTACGAGCAGTACTTC. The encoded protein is CASSLKEGYEQYF.

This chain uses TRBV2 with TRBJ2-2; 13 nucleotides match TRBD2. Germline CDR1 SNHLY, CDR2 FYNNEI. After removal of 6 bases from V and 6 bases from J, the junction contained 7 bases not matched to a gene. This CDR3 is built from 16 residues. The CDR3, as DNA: TGTGCCAGCAGACAACTAGCGGGAGGGTTGTCCGGGGAGCTGTTTTTT. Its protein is CASRQLAGGLSGELFF.

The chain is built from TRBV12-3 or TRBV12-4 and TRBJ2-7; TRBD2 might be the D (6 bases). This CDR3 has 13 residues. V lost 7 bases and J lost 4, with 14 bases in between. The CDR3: CASKWTGGYEQYF. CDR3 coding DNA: TGTGCCAGCAAGTGGACCGGAGGGTACGAGCAGTACTTC.

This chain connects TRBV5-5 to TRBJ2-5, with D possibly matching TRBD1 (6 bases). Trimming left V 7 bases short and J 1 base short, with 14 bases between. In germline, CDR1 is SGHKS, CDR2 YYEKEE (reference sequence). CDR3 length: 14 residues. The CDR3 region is CASGIQGSQETQYF. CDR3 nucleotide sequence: TGTGCCAGCGGAATACAGGGATCCCAAGAGACCCAGTACTTC.

As DNA, the CDR3 is TGTGCCAGCAGTCGGGGCGGGGTCCTATCCTACGAGCAGTACTTC. Amino acids: CASSRGGVLSYEQYF. The chain is built from TRBV7-2 and TRBJ2-7; a weak D match, TRBD2 (6 bases). The CDR3 runs 15 residues. CDR1 SGHTA and CDR2 FQGNSA come from the germline V gene. V shed 6 bases and J shed 1 base, with 16 bases lying between them. Full variable domain (remainder filled in from reference TRBV7-2 and TRBJ2-7): GAGVSQSPSNKVTEKGKDVELRCDPISGHTALYWYRQSLGQGLEFLIYFQGNSAPDKSGLPSDRFSAERTGGSVSTLTIQRTQQEDSAVYLCASSRGGVLSYEQYFGPGTRLTVT.

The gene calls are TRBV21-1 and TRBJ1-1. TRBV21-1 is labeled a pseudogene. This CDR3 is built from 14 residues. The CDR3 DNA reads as TGTGCCAGGGTTTTCGAACCAATAGCCACTGAAGCTTTCTTT. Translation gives CARVFEPIATEAFF.

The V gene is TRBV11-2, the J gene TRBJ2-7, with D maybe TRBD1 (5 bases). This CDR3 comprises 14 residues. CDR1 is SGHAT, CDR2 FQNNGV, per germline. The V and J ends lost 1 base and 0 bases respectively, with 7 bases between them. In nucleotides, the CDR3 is TGTGCCAGCAGCTTAGGGGGCGGCTCCTACGAGCAGTACTTC. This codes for CASSLGGGSYEQYF.

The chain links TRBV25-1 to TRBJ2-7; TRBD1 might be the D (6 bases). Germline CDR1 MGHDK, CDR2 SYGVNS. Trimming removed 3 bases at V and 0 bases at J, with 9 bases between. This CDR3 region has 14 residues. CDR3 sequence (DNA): TGTGCCAGCAGTGACTGGGACAACTCCTACGAGCAGTACTTC. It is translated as CASSDWDNSYEQYF.

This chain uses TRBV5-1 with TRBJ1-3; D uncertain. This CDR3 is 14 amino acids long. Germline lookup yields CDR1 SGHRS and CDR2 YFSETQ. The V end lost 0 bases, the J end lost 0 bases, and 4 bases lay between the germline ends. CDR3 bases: TGCGCCAGCAGCTTGGACAGCTCTGGAAACACCATATATTTT. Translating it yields CASSLDSSGNTIYF.

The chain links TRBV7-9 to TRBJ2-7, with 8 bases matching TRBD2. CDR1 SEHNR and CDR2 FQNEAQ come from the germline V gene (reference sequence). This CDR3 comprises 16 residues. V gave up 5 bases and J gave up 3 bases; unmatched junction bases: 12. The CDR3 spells CASSPLSGGVYYEQYF. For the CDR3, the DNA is TGTGCCAGCAGCCCTCTGAGCGGGGGAGTATACTACGAGCAGTACTTC. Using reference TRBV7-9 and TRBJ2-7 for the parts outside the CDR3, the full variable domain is DTGVSQNPRHKITKRGQNVTFRCDPISEHNRLYWYRQTLGQGPEFLTYFQNEAQLEKSRLLSDRFSAERPKGSFSTLEIQRTEQGDSAMYLCASSPLSGGVYYEQYFGPGTRLTVT.

The CDR3 sequence: CASSVDSGLGSEQFF. The CDR3 nucleotides are TGTGCCAGCAGCGTAGATTCAGGGTTAGGCAGTGAGCAGTTCTTC. This chain joins TRBV9 and TRBJ2-1; maybe TRBD1 (5 bases). The CDR3 has 15 amino acids. With 0 bases removed from V and 9 bases from J, the gap between germline ends came to 16 bases. The germline V gene encodes CDR1 SGDLS and CDR2 YYNGEE.

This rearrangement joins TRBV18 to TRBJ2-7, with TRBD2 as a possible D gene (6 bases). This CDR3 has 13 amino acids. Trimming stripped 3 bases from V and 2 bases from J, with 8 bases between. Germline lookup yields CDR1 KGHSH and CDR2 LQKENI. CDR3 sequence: CASSPGGTYEQYF. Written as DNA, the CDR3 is TGTGCCAGCTCACCGGGGGGTACCTACGAGCAGTACTTC. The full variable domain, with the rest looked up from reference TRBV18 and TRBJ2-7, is NAGVMQNPRHLVRRRGQEARLRCSPMKGHSHVYWYRQLPEEGLKFMVYLQKENIIDESGMPKERFSAEFPKEGPSILRIQQVVRGDSAAYFCASSPGGTYEQYFGPGTRLTVT.

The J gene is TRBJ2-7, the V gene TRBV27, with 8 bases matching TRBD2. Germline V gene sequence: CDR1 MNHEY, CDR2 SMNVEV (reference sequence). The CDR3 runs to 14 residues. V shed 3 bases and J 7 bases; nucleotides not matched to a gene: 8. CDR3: CASSFGAGVREQYF. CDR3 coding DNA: TGTGCCAGCAGTTTTGGAGCGGGAGTGAGGGAGCAGTACTTC.

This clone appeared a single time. The CDR3 protein is CASAARGWGQPQHF. The DNA of the CDR3 is TGTGCCAGCGCAGCAAGGGGATGGGGTCAGCCCCAGCATTTT. V usage is TRBV27 and J usage is TRBJ1-5, with D tentatively TRBD1 (5 bases). Germline V gene data show CDR1 as MNHEY and CDR2 as SMNVEV (reference sequence). The CDR3 runs 14 residues. Trimming took off 8 bases at V and 6 bases at J, with 17 bases between the two ends.

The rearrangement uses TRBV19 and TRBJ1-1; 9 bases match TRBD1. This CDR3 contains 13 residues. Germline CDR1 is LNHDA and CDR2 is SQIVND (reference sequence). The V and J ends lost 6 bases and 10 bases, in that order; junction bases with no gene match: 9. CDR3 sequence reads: CASRGDRVSRAFF. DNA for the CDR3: TGTGCCAGTAGAGGGGACAGGGTCTCTCGAGCTTTCTTT. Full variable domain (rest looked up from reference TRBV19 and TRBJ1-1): DGGITQSPKYLFRKEGQNVTLSCEQNLNHDAMYWYRQDPGQGLRLIYYSQIVNDFQKGDIAEGYSVSREKKESFPLTVTSAQKNPTAFYLCASRGDRVSRAFFGQGTRLTVV.

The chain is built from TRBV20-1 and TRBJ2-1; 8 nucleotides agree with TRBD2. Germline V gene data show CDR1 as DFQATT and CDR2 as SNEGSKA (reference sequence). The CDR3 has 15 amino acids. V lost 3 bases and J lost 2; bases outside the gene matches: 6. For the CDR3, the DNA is TGCAGTGCTAGTAGTCTAGCGGGCCCCTACAATGAGCAGTTCTTC. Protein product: CSASSLAGPYNEQFF.

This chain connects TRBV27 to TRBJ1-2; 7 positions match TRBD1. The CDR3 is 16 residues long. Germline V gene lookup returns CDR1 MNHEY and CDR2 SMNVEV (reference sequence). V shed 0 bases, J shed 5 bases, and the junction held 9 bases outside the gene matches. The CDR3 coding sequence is TGTGCCAGCAGTTTATCATGGGGCACAGGGGCGTATGGCTACACCTTC. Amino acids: CASSLSWGTGAYGYTF.

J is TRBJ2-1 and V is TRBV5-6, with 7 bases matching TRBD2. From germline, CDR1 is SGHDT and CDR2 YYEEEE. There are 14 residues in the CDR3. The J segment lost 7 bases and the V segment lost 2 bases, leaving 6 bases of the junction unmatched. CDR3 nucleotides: TGTGCCAGCAGCTTAAGCCTAGCGGCTAATGAGCAGTTCTTC. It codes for CASSLSLAANEQFF.

CDR3 sequence reads: CASSTGLRGETQYF. The CDR3 DNA sequence: TGTGCCAGCAGCACAGGACTGCGGGGAGAGACCCAGTACTTC. The gene calls are TRBV7-8 and TRBJ2-5; D possibly corresponds to TRBD2 (6 bases). This CDR3 is built from 14 residues. In germline, CDR1 is SGHVS, CDR2 FQNEAQ. V was clipped by 5 bases and J by 4 bases, with 14 bases between them.

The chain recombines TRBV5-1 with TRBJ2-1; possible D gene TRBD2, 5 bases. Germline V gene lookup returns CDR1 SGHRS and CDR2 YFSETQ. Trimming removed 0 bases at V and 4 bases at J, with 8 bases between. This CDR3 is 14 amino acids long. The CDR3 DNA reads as TGCGCCAGCAGCTTGGAGCGGAGTTACAATGAGCAGTTCTTC. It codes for CASSLERSYNEQFF.

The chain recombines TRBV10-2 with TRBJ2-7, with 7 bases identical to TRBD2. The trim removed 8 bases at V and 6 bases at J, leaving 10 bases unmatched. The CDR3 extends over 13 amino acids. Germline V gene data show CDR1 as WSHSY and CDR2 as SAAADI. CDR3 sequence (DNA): TGCGCCAGCGGTCGACCCCCGGGGGGCGAGCAGTACTTC. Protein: CASGRPPGGEQYF.

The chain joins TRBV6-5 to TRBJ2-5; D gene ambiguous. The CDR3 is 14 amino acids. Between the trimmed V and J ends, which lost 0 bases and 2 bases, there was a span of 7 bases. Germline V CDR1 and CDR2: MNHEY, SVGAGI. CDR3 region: CASSYSGRQETQYF. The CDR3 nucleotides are TGTGCCAGCAGTTACTCGGGCAGACAAGAGACCCAGTACTTC.

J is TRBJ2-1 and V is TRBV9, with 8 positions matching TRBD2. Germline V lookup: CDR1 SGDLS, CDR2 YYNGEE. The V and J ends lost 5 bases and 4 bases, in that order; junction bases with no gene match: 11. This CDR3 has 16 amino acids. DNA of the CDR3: TGTGCCAGCAGTGCTCCGGGACTAGGAGAATACAATGAGCAGTTCTTC. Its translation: CASSAPGLGEYNEQFF. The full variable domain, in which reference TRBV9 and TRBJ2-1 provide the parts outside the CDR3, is DSGVTQTPKHLITATGQRVTLRCSPRSGDLSVYWYQQSLDQGLQFLIQYYNGEERAKGNILERFSAQQFPDLHSELNLSSLELGDSALYFCASSAPGLGEYNEQFFGPGTRLTVL.